The 8 T cell receptor beta chains reported below all come from one sample, sequenced in a study of shared clonotypes between healthy human individuals (dated by TCRdb to 2018 to 2021). The library was prepared using the immunoSEQ multiplex PCR assay. This immuneACCESS table, as held by TCRdb, lists in-frame sequences with V and J called but not all clones. Of the missing ones, under half trace to an unresolved V gene in checked studies; the others have no known cause. This sample lists approximately 100,000 clones; about 72% were detected once. Around 24% of the sample comes from the top ten. The sample consisted of memory CD8+ T cells sorted from blood. The cell subset or site label for this specimen denotes: CD45RO+ cells pooled with CCR7-negative TemRA cells. The receptor set was obtained from a woman in her twenties or thirties in good health.

The V gene is TRBV9, the J gene TRBJ2-6; D is undetermined. From germline, CDR1 is SGDLS and CDR2 YYNGEE. The CDR3 extends over 17 amino acids. Trimming shortened V by 7 bases and J by 5 bases, and 22 bases separated the two germline ends. As DNA, the CDR3 is TGTGCCAGCGGTCACCGGCTCAAACAAAGTCGGGCCAACGTCCTGACTTTC. Amino acid sequence: CASGHRLKQSRANVLTF.

The chain couples TRBV6-1 to TRBJ2-7, with D unresolved. The CDR3 has 16 residues. CDR1 and CDR2 (germline): MNHNS, SASEGT. Trimming pared 1 base from V and 3 bases from J, leaving 16 bases between. CDR3 in amino acids: CASSEGSLGIVYEQYF. The CDR3 region has the DNA TGTGCCAGCAGTGAAGGGAGCCTCGGAATAGTCTACGAGCAGTACTTC.

Many counts were recorded for this clone. The chain recombines TRBV4-2 with TRBJ1-2; D uncertain. The CDR3 totals 13 residues. V lost 1 base to trimming and J lost 3 bases, with 6 bases between them. Germline assignment: CDR1 LGHNA and CDR2 YNFKEQ. The CDR3 loop reads CASSQGADYGYTF. CDR3 in DNA: TGTGCCAGCAGCCAAGGCGCGGACTATGGCTACACCTTC.

This sequence joins TRBV4-2 and TRBJ2-1; tentative D call: TRBD2 (6 bases). The CDR3 sequence is 16 residues long. Germline CDR1 and CDR2: LGHNA and YNFKEQ. V was trimmed by 0 bases and J by 2 bases, leaving 11 bases between them. CDR3 in DNA: TGTGCCAGCAGCCAAGATGAGGGAGGAGCCTACAATGAGCAGTTCTTC. Amino acids: CASSQDEGGAYNEQFF.

This chain links TRBV9 with TRBJ1-4, with unresolved D. Germline CDR1 reads SGDLS; CDR2 reads YYNGEE. V gave up 4 bases and J gave up 7 bases, with 20 bases separating them. The CDR3 consists of 16 residues. CDR3 loop: CASSPPGSGVGEKLFF. As DNA, the CDR3 is TGTGCCAGCAGCCCACCGGGGAGCGGGGTTGGTGAAAAACTGTTTTTT.

The chain has TRBV6-5 and TRBJ1-4; unclear D gene. The germline V gene encodes CDR1 MNHEY and CDR2 SVGAGI. The length of the CDR3 is 14 residues. V was trimmed by 0 bases and J by 5 bases, leaving 7 bases between them. The CDR3 coding sequence is TGTGCCAGCAGTTACTCGAATGAAAATGAAAAACTGTTTTTT. It yields the protein CASSYSNENEKLFF.

This sequence joins TRBV28 and TRBJ2-2; 12 bases map to TRBD2. Looked up from germline, CDR1 is MDHEN and CDR2 is SYDVKM. This CDR3 has 16 residues. The V and J ends lost 5 bases and 7 bases, in that order; junction bases with no gene match: 8. CDR3 in DNA: TGTGCCAGCAGTGCCCGACTAGCGGGAGCCGACGGGGAGCTGTTTTTT. Its protein is CASSARLAGADGELFF.

This chain joins TRBV7-3 and TRBJ2-3; D gene ambiguous. In germline, CDR1 is SGHTA, CDR2 FQGTGA. The CDR3 covers 13 residues. V lost 3 bases and J lost 6, with 10 bases in between. The CDR3 here is CASSLRGSDTQYF. The DNA for the CDR3 is TGTGCCAGCAGCTTGCGTGGGTCTGATACGCAGTATTTT.